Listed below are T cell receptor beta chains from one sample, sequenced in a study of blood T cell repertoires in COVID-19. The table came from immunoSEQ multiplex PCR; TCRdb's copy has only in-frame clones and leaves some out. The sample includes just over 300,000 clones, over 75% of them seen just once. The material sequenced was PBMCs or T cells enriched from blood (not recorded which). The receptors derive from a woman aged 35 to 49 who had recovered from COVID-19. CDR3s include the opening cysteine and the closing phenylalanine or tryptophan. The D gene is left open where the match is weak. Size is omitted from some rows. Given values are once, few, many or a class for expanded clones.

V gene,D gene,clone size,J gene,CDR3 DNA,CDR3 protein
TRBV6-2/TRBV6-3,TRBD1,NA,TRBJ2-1,TGTGCCAGCAGTCCCCGGGGTAGGGGGCTCGGGAATGAGCAGTTCTTC,CASSPRGRGLGNEQFF
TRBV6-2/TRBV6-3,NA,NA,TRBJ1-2,TGTGCCAGCAGTCGGGACATCTACGGCTACACCTTC,CASSRDIYGYTF
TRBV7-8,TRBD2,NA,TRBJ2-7,TGTGCCAGCAGTTATCGGGAGGGGAGGTACGAGCAGTACTTC,CASSYREGRYEQYF
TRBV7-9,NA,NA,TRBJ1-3,TGTGCCAGCAGCTTGGCCCACTCTGGAAACACCATATATTTT,CASSLAHSGNTIYF
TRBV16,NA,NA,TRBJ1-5,TGTGCCAGCAGCCCGGGGAGCAATCAGCCCCAGCATTTT,CASSPGSNQPQHF
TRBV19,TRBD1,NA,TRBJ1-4,TGTGCCAGTAGCCTGACAGGGGCTAATGAAAAACTGTTTTTT,CASSLTGANEKLFF
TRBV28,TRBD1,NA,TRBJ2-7,TGTGCCAGCAGTTCTTGGAGGGACAGGGTAGCCTACGAGCAGTACTTC,CASSSWRDRVAYEQYF
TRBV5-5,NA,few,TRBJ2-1,TGTGCCAGCAGCTTGGCTAGCACTACCTACAATGAGCAGTTCTTC,CASSLASTTYNEQFF
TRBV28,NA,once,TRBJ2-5,TGTGCCAGCAGCCCACTTCAGGATCAAGAGACCCAGTACTTC,CASSPLQDQETQYF
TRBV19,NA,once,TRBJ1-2,TGTGCCAGTAGTACGGGGGGGCGGCCAGGGAGTAACTATGGCTACACCTTC,CASSTGGRPGSNYGYTF
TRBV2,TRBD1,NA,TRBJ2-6,TGTGCCAGCAGTACCGGGACAGGTGCCTCTGGGGCCAACGTCCTGACTTTC,CASSTGTGASGANVLTF
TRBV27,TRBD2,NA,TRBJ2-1,TGTGCCAGCAGTCTGGGGCTAGCGGGGGGGAATGAGCAGTTCTTC,CASSLGLAGGNEQFF
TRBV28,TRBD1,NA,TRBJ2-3,TGTGCCAGCAGCCCGACAGGGTATAGGGCCACAGATACGCAGTATTTT,CASSPTGYRATDTQYF
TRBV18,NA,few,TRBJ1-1,TGTGCCAGCTCACCCTTAGACAGTGAAGCTTTCTTT,CASSPLDSEAFF
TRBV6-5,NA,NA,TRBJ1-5,TGTGCCAGCAGCTCCTCACCCAGTCAGCCCCAGCATTTT,CASSSSPSQPQHF
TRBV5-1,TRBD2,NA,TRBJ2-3,TGCGCCAGCAGCTTGAGCGGCGGGGGGGCCGGAGATACGCAGTATTTT,CASSLSGGGAGDTQYF
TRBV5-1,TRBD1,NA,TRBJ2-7,TGCGCCAGCAGCACTGGACAGGTGGGGAGCGACGAGCAGTACTTC,CASSTGQVGSDEQYF
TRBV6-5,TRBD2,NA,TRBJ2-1,TGTGCCAGCAGCTTAGCGGGACCGAACTACAATGAGCAGTTCTTC,CASSLAGPNYNEQFF
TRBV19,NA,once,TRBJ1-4,TGTGCCAGTAGTATCCCGGCAGGGGCTAACGAAAAACTGTTTTTT,CASSIPAGANEKLFF
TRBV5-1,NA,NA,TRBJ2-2,TGCGCCAGCAGCTTGGCCGGTGGCGTGGGGCGGAACACCGGGGAGCTGTTTTTT,CASSLAGGVGRNTGELFF
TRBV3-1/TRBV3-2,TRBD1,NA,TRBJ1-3,TGTGCCAGCAACCCGGGACAGGGTGATTGGTATGACTCTGGAAACACCATATATTTT,CASNPGQGDWYDSGNTIYF
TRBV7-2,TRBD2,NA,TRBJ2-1,TGTGCCAGCAGCTCGGGACTAGCGGGAAGAGCTAAGCAGTTCTTC,CASSSGLAGRAKQFF
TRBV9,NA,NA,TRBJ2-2,TGTGCCAGCAGCGAAACAGGGAACACCGGGGAGCTGTTTTTT,CASSETGNTGELFF
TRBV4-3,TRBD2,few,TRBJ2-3,TGCGCCAGCAGCCAAGATCCCTTAGCGGGAGCTGGAGATACGCAGTATTTT,CASSQDPLAGAGDTQYF
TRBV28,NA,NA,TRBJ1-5,TGTGCCAGCAGCAGAGACAGGCGGGAGGTCAGCAATCAGCCCCAGCATTTT,CASSRDRREVSNQPQHF
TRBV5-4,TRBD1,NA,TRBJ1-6,TGTGCCAGCAGCTTGGAGGGACAGGACTCACCCCTCCACTTT,CASSLEGQDSPLHF
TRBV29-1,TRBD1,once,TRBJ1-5,TGCAGCGTTGGGGGACAGGATCAGCCCCAGCATTTT,CSVGGQDQPQHF
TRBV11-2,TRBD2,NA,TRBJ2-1,TGTGCCAGCAGTCAGGGACTAGCGGGGGGTGGGTGGCAGTTCTTC,CASSQGLAGGGWQFF
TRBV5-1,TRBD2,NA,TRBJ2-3,TGCGCCAGCAGCTCGGGACTAGCGGGGTTACACACAGATACGCAGTATTTT,CASSSGLAGLHTDTQYF
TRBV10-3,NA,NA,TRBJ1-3,TGTGCCATCAGTGAACTACAGGGCAGGGGTGGAAACACCATATATTTT,CAISELQGRGGNTIYF
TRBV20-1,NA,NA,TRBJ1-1,TGCAGTGCTGTAGACAGGGAAGCTTTCTTT,CSAVDREAFF
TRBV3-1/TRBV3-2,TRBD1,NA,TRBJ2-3,TGTGCCAGCACTCCCGGGACAGGGGGCACAGATACGCAGTATTTT,CASTPGTGGTDTQYF
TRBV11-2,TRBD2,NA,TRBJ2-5,TGTGCCAGCAGCCTCCGGATAGCGGGAAGGGAGAAGACCCAGTACTTC,CASSLRIAGREKTQYF